This T cell receptor (beta chain) was profiled in a study of T cells in Graves' hyperthyroidism and ophthalmopathy. This clonotype appeared many times. What was amplified from RNA transcripts were TCR beta CDR3 regions. First-round RT-PCR of the TCR CDR3 relied on the HTBI primer set. A single record per CDR3 protein comes from TCRdb applying MiXCR to the multiplex PCR reads. The table includes around 500,000 distinct CDR3 sequences, approximately 16% detected once. The V segment lost 4 bases and the J segment 6 bases; nucleotides outside the gene matches: 7. Germline lookup yields CDR1 SEHNR and CDR2 FQNEAQ (reference sequence). The CDR3 is 14 residues long. Lactation, pregnancy, other autoimmune disease or uncontrolled infection led to exclusion of patients. Thyroid ultrasound, orbital computed tomography, clinical symptoms, and serum thyroxine and TRAb underpinned diagnoses.

The source of this sequence is a woman under 40 with Graves' ophthalmopathy. The source material was blood. V usage is TRBV7-9 and J usage is TRBJ2-3; 7 bases fit TRBD1. CDR3 in DNA: TGTGCCAGCAGCTCCGGGACAGTAAGGGATACGCAGTATTTT. Its translation: CASSSGTVRDTQYF.